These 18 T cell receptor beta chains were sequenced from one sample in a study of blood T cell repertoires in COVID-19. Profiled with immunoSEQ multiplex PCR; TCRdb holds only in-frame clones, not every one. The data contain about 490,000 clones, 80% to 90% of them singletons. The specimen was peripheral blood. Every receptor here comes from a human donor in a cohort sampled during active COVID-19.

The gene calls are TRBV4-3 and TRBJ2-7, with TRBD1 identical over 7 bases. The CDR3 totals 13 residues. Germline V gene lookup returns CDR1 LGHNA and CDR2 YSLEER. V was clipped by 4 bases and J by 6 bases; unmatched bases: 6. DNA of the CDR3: TGCGCCAGCAGCCCCCACAGGGGCGGCGAGCAGTACTTC. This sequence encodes CASSPHRGGEQYF.

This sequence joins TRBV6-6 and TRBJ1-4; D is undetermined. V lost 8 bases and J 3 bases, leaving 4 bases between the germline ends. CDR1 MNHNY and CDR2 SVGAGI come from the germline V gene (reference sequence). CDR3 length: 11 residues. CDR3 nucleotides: TGTGCCAGCTCGGCTAATGAAAAACTGTTTTTT. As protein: CASSANEKLFF.

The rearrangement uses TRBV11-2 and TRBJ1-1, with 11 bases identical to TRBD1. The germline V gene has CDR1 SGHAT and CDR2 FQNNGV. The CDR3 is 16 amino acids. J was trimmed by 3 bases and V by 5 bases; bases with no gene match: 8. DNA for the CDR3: TGTGCCAGCAGCGCGGGACAGGGGGAAGGGTACACTGAAGCTTTCTTT. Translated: CASSAGQGEGYTEAFF.

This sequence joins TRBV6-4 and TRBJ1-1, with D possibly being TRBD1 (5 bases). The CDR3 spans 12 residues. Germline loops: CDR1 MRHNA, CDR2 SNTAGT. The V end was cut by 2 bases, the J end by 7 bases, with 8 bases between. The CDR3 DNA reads TGTGCCAGCAGTGACGGGCAGGGTGAAGCTTTCTTT. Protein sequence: CASSDGQGEAFF.

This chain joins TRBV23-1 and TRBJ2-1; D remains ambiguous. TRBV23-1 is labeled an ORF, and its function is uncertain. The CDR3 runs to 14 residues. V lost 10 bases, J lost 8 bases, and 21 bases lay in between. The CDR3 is CAKTRLGSADEQFF. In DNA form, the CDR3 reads TGCGCCAAGACCCGACTCGGCTCGGCGGATGAGCAGTTCTTC.

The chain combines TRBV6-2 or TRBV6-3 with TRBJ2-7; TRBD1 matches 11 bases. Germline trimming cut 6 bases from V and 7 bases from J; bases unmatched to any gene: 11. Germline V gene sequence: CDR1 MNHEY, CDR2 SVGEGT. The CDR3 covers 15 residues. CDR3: CASSLRTGGFGEQYF. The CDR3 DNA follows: TGTGCCAGCAGCTTACGGACAGGGGGCTTTGGTGAGCAGTACTTC.

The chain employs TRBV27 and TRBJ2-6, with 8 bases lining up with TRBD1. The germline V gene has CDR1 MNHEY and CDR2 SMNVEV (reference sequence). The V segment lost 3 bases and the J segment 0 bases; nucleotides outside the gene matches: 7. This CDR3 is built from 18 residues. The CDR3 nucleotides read TGTGCCAGCAGTTTTTTAGGACAGGGACTCTCTGGGGCCAACGTCCTGACTTTC. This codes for CASSFLGQGLSGANVLTF. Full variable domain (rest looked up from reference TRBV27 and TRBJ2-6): EAQVTQNPRYLITVTGKKLTVTCSQNMNHEYMSWYRQDPGLGLRQIYYSMNVEVTDKGDVPEGYKVSRKEKRNFPLILESPSPNQTSLYFCASSFLGQGLSGANVLTFGAGSRLTVL.

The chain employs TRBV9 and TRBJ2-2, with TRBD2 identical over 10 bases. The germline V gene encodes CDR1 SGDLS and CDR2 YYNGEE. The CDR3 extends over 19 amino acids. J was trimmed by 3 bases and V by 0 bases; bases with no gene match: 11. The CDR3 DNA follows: TGTGCCAGCAGCGTAGCTGTTCTAAGCGGGAGGGCCGACACCGGGGAGCTGTTTTTT. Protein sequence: CASSVAVLSGRADTGELFF.

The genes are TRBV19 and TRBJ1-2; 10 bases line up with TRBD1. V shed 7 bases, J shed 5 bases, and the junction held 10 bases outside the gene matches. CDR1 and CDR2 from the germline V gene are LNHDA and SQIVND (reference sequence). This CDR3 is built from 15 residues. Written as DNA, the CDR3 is TGTGCCAGTACAGGGACAGGGGAACTACCTTATGGCTACACCTTC. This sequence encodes CASTGTGELPYGYTF.

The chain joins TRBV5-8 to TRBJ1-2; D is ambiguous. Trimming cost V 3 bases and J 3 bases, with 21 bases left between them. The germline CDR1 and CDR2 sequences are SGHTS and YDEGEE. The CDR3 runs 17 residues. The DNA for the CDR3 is TGTGCCAGCAGCTCGGGCGTGTTGTCGCCGAGGGACTATGGCTACACCTTC. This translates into CASSSGVLSPRDYGYTF.

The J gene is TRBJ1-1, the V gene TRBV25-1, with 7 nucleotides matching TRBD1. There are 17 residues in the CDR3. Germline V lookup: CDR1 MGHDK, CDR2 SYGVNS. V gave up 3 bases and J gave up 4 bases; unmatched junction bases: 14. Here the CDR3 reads CASSDMLGQALSTEAFF. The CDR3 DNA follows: TGTGCCAGCAGTGATATGCTCGGACAGGCGTTAAGCACTGAAGCTTTCTTT.

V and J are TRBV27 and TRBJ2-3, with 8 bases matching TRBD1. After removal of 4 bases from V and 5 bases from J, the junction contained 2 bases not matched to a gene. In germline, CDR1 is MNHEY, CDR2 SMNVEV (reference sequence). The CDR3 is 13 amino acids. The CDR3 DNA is TGTGCCAGCAGTTACAGGGGGATAGATACGCAGTATTTT. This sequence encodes CASSYRGIDTQYF.

The CDR3 loop reads CASSMGQVHGYTF. The CDR3 nucleotides are TGTGCCAGTAGTATGGGACAGGTCCATGGCTACACCTTC. This sequence joins TRBV19 and TRBJ1-2; the match to TRBD1 covers 8 bases. The germline V gene has CDR1 LNHDA and CDR2 SQIVND (reference sequence). This CDR3 is built from 13 residues. The J segment lost 6 bases and the V segment lost 3 bases, leaving 3 bases of the junction unmatched.

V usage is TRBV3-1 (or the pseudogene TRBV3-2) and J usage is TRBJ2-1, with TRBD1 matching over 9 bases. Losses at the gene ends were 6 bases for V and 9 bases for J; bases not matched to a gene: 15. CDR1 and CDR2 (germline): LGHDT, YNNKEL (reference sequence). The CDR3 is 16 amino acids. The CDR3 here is CASRQQGAANSVEQFF. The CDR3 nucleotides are TGTGCCAGCAGACAACAGGGGGCGGCGAATTCGGTTGAGCAGTTCTTC.

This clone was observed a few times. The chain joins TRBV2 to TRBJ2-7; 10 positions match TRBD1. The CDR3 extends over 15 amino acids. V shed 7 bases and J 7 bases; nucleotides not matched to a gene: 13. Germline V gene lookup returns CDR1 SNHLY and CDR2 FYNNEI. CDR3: CASTGQGIALGEQYF. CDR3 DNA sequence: TGTGCCAGCACGGGACAGGGGATTGCCCTGGGGGAGCAGTACTTC.

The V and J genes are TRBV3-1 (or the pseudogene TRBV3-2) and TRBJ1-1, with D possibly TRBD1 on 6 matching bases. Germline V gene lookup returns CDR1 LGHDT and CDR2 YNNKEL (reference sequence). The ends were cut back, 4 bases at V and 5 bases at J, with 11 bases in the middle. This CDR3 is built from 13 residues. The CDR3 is CASSPDRLTEAFF. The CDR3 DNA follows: TGTGCCAGCAGCCCGGACAGACTTACTGAAGCTTTCTTT.

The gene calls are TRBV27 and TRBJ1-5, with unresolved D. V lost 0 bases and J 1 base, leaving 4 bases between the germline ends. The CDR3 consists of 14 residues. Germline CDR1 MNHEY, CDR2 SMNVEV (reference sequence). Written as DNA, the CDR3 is TGTGCCAGCAGTTTATCGGGCAGCAATCAGCCCCAGCATTTT. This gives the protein CASSLSGSNQPQHF.

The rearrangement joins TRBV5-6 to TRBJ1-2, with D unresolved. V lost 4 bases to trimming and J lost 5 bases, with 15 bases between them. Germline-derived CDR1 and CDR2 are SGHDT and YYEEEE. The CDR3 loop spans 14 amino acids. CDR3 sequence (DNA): TGTGCCAGCAGCCGAGGCAGCCGAGCGTATGGCTACACCTTC. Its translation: CASSRGSRAYGYTF. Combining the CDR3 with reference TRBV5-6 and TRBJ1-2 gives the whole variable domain DAGVTQSPTHLIKTRGQQVTLRCSPKSGHDTVSWYQQALGQGPQFIFQYYEEEERQRGNFPDRFSGHQFPNYSSELNVNALLLGDSALYLCASSRGSRAYGYTFGSGTRLTVV.